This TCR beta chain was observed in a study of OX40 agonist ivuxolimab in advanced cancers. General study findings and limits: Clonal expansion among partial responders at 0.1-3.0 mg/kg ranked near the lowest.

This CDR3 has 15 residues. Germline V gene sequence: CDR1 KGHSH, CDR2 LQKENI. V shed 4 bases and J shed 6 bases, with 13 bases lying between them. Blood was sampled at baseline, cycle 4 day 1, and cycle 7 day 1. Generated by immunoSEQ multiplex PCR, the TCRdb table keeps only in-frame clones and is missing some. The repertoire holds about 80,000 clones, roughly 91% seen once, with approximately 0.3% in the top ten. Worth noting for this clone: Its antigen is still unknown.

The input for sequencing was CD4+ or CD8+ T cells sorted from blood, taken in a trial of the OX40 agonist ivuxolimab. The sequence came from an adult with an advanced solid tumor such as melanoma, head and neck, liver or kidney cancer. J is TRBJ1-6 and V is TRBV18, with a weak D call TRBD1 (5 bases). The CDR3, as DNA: TGTGCCAGCTCACGTAGCCTCGGGGGTAATTCACCCCTCCACTTT. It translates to CASSRSLGGNSPLHF.